One and the same sample provided the 10 T cell receptor beta chains below, sequenced in a study of blood T cell repertoires in COVID-19. TCRdb keeps only in-frame clones here, not all; method: immunoSEQ multiplex PCR. The sample lists 30,000 to 35,000 clones, roughly four fifths occurring once. The specimen sequenced was peripheral blood. These receptors originate from an elderly man with active or convalescent COVID-19.

This clone was observed once. The rearrangement uses TRBV11-3 and TRBJ2-7; D unclear. Germline CDR1 is SGHNT and CDR2 is YENEEA. This CDR3 has 15 amino acids. Trimming took 1 base from V and 2 from J, leaving 12 bases between them. CDR3 bases: TGTGCCAGCAGCTTAGGGTCCGGGTCCCCCTACGAGCAGTACTTC. Translated, it gives CASSLGSGSPYEQYF.

The chain employs TRBV11-3 and TRBJ2-3; 10 bases match TRBD1. The CDR3 length is 14 residues. Germline trimming cut 5 bases from V and 1 base from J; bases unmatched to any gene: 0. CDR1 is SGHNT, CDR2 YENEEA, per germline. CDR3 coding DNA: TGTGCCAGCAGCGACAGGGGGCGCACAGATACGCAGTATTTT. Protein sequence: CASSDRGRTDTQYF. Full variable domain (missing parts from reference TRBV11-3 and TRBJ2-3): EAGVVQSPRYKIIEKKQPVAFWCNPISGHNTLYWYLQNLGQGPELLIRYENEEAVDDSQLPKDRFSAERLKGVDSTLKIQPAELGDSAVYLCASSDRGRTDTQYFGPGTRLTVL.

The rearrangement joins TRBV10-3 to TRBJ2-3; 7 bases agree with TRBD2. The CDR3 contains 12 residues. Germline V gene data show CDR1 as ENHRY and CDR2 as SYGVKD. The ends lost 10 bases at V and 6 bases at J; junction bases unmatched: 7. As DNA, the CDR3 is TGTGCCAGTCGGGACGGGGGGGATACGCAGTATTTT. This sequence encodes CASRDGGDTQYF.

This clone was counted only a few times. The J gene is TRBJ2-2, the V gene TRBV4-1; the match to TRBD2 covers 8 bases. J was trimmed by 4 bases and V by 1 base; bases with no gene match: 5. The germline gives CDR1 MGHRA, CDR2 YSYEKL. The CDR3 covers 16 residues. CDR3 sequence reads: CASSQVPGTSTGELFF. The CDR3 region has the DNA TGCGCCAGCAGCCAAGTCCCCGGGACTAGCACCGGGGAGCTGTTTTTT.

The V and J genes are TRBV3-1 (or the pseudogene TRBV3-2) and TRBJ2-5; 7 positions match TRBD1. Trimming took 1 base from V and 2 from J; bases not matched to a gene: 7. Germline CDR1 is LGHDT and CDR2 is YNNKEL (reference sequence). CDR3 length equals 16 residues. In nucleotides, the CDR3 is TGTGCCAGCAGCCAAGGGGCAGGGGGTCGACAAGAGACCCAGTACTTC. This sequence encodes CASSQGAGGRQETQYF.

This clone turned up a few times. This chain uses TRBV20-1 with TRBJ2-5, with a tentative D call TRBD2 (5 bases). The ends were cut back, 3 bases at V and 1 base at J, with 15 bases in the middle. The CDR3 consists of 15 residues. From germline, CDR1 is DFQATT and CDR2 SNEGSKA (reference sequence). DNA for the CDR3: TGCAGTGCTAGTAGGAGCGGCAACCCCCAAGAGACCCAGTACTTC. It yields the protein CSASRSGNPQETQYF.

V gene TRBV9 combines with J gene TRBJ2-3; 9 positions agree with TRBD2. Germline trimming cut 4 bases from V and 2 bases from J; bases unmatched to any gene: 5. CDR3 length equals 15 residues. From germline, CDR1 is SGDLS and CDR2 YYNGEE. CDR3 protein: CASSPTSGFTDTQYF. Here the CDR3 DNA reads TGTGCCAGCAGCCCAACTAGCGGGTTCACAGATACGCAGTATTTT. The full variable domain, with the rest looked up from reference TRBV9 and TRBJ2-3, is DSGVTQTPKHLITATGQRVTLRCSPRSGDLSVYWYQQSLDQGLQFLIQYYNGEERAKGNILERFSAQQFPDLHSELNLSSLELGDSALYFCASSPTSGFTDTQYFGPGTRLTVL.

The chain recombines TRBV9 with TRBJ2-2, with TRBD1 as a possible D gene (6 bases). The CDR3 spans 13 residues. The ends were cut back, 2 bases at V and 7 bases at J, with 9 bases in the middle. Germline V gene data show CDR1 as SGDLS and CDR2 as YYNGEE. CDR3 DNA sequence: TGTGCCAGCAGCGTTCAGGGGATCGGGGAGCTGTTTTTT. Protein: CASSVQGIGELFF.

This chain connects TRBV28 to TRBJ2-7; 8 nucleotides match TRBD2. J was trimmed by 7 bases and V by 10 bases; bases with no gene match: 9. The CDR3 runs to 12 residues. Germline V gives CDR1 MDHEN, CDR2 SYDVKM. The CDR3 reads CATGSVAGEQYF. CDR3 DNA: TGTGCCACTGGTTCAGTAGCGGGGGAGCAGTACTTC.

V and J are TRBV13 and TRBJ1-1; TRBD1 matches at 7 bases. Looked up from germline, CDR1 is PRHDT and CDR2 is FYEKMQ (reference sequence). The V segment lost 5 bases and the J segment 0 bases; nucleotides outside the gene matches: 6. This CDR3 has 15 residues. The CDR3 region is CASSPDREMNTEAFF. The CDR3 nucleotides read TGTGCCAGCAGCCCAGACAGGGAGATGAACACTGAAGCTTTCTTT. Supplemented by reference TRBV13 and TRBJ1-1, the full variable domain reads AAGVIQSPRHLIKEKRETATLKCYPIPRHDTVYWYQQGPGQDPQFLISFYEKMQSDKGSIPDRFSAQQFSDYHSELNMSSLELGDSALYFCASSPDREMNTEAFFGQGTRLTVV.